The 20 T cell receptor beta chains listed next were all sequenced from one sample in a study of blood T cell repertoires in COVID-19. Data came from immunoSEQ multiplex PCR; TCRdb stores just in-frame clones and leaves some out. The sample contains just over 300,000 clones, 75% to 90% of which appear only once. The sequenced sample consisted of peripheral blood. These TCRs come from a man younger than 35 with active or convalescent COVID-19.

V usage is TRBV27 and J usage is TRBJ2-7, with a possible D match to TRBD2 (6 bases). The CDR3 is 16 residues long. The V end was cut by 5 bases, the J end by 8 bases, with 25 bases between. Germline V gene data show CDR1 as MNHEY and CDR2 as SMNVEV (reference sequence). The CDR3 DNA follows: TGTGCCAGCAGTCCCCCGGGAGTTACAGGAAGTGTCAAGCAGTACTTC. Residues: CASSPPGVTGSVKQYF.

The CDR3 DNA follows: TGCGCCAGCAGCCAAGAGGCCCAGGGGATATCACCCCTCCACTTT. Its protein is CASSQEAQGISPLHF. The chain combines TRBV4-1 with TRBJ1-6; maybe TRBD1 (6 bases). This CDR3 has 15 amino acids. V was clipped by 0 bases and J by 10 bases, with 13 bases between them. The germline V gene has CDR1 MGHRA and CDR2 YSYEKL.

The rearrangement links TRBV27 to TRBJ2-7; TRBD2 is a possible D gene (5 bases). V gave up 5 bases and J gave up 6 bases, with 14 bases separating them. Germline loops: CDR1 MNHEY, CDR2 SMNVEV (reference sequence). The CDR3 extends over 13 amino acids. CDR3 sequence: CASSLSLGAEQYF. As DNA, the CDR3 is TGTGCCAGCAGTCTGTCCCTGGGAGCCGAGCAGTACTTC.

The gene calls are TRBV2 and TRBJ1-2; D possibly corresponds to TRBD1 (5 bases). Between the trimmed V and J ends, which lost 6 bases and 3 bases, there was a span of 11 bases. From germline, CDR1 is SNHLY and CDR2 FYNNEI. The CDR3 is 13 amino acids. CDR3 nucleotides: TGTGCCAGCAGACCCGGGACTGACTATGGCTACACCTTC. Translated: CASRPGTDYGYTF. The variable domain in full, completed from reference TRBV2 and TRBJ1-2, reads EPEVTQTPSHQVTQMGQEVILRCVPISNHLYFYWYRQILGQKVEFLVSFYNNEISEKSEIFDDQFSVERPDGSNFTLKIRSTKLEDSAMYFCASRPGTDYGYTFGSGTRLTVV.

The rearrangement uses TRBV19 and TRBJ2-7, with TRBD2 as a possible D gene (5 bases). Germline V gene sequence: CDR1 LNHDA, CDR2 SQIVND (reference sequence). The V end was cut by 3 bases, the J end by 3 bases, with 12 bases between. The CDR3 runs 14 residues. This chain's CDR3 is CASSIERDFYEQYF. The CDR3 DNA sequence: TGTGCCAGTAGTATTGAACGGGATTTCTACGAGCAGTACTTC.

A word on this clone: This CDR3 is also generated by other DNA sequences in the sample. CDR3 residues: CASSLGQNYGYTF. Written as DNA, the CDR3 is TGTGCCAGCAGCTTAGGACAAAACTATGGCTACACCTTC. The chain uses TRBV11-2 and TRBJ1-2, with D hard to call. With 1 base removed from V and 2 bases from J, the gap between germline ends came to 5 bases. The CDR3 loop spans 13 amino acids. Looked up from germline, CDR1 is SGHAT and CDR2 is FQNNGV.

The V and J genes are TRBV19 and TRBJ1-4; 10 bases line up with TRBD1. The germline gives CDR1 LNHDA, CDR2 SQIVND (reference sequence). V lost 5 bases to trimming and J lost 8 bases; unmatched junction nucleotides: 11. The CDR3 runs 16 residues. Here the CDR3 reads CASSERTGGIGEKLFF. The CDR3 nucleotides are TGTGCCAGTAGTGAGCGGACAGGGGGGATAGGGGAAAAACTGTTTTTT.

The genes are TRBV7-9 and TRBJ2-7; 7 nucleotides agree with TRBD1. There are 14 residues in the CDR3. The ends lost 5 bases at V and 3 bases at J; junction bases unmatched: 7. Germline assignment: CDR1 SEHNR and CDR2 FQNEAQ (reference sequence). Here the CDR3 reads CASSIPGTDYEQYF. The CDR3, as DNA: TGTGCCAGCAGCATCCCAGGGACAGACTACGAGCAGTACTTC.

The CDR3 region is CSARTAYEQYF. The CDR3 coding sequence is TGCAGTGCGCGGACAGCCTACGAGCAGTACTTC. This chain links TRBV20-1 with TRBJ2-7; TRBD1 is a possible D gene (6 bases). Germline V gene lookup returns CDR1 DFQATT and CDR2 SNEGSKA (reference sequence). This CDR3 has 11 amino acids. The V gene lost 6 bases and the J gene lost 2 bases, with 8 bases spanning the gap.

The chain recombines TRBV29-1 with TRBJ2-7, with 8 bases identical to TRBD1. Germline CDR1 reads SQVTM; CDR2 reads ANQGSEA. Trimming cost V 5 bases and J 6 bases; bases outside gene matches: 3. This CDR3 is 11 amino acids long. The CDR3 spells CSVFDRGEQYF. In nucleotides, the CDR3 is TGCAGCGTTTTTGACAGGGGCGAGCAGTACTTC.

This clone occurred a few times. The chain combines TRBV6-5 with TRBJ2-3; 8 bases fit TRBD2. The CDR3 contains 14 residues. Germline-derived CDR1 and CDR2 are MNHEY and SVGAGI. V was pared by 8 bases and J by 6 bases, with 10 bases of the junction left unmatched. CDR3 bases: TGTGCCAGCTGCTTAGCGGGGCCTCCTGATACGCAGTATTTT. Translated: CASCLAGPPDTQYF.

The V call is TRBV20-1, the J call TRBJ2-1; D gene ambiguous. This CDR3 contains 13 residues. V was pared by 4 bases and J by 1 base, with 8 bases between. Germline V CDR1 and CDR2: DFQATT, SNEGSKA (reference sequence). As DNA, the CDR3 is TGCAGTGCTACTGAAGCATCCTACAATGAGCAGTTCTTC. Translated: CSATEASYNEQFF.

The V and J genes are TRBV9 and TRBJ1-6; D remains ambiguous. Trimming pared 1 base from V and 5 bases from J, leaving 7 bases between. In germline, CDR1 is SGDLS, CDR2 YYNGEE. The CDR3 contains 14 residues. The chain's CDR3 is CASSVRVDNSPLHF. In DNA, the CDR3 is TGTGCCAGCAGCGTACGGGTGGATAATTCACCCCTCCACTTT.

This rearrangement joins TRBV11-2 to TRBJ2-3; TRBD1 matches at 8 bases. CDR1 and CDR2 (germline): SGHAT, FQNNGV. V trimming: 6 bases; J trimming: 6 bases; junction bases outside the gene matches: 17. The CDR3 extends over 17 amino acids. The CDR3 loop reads CASRGFFQGQDLDTQYF. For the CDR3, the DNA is TGTGCCAGCAGAGGGTTTTTCCAGGGACAGGACTTGGATACGCAGTATTTT.

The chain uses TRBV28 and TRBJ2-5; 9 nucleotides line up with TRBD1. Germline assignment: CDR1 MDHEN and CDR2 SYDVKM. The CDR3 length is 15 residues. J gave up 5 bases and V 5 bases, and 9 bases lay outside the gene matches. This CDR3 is CASSVEGTGLETQYF. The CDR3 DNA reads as TGTGCCAGCAGTGTGGAAGGGACAGGGCTGGAGACCCAGTACTTC.

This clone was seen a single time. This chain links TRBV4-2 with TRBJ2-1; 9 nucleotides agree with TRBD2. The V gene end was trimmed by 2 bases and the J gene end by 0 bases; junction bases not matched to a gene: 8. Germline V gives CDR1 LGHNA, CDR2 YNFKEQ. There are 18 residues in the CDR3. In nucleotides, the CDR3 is TGTGCCAGCAGCCAAACCGGGACTAGCCGGAGCTCCTACAATGAGCAGTTCTTC. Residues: CASSQTGTSRSSYNEQFF.

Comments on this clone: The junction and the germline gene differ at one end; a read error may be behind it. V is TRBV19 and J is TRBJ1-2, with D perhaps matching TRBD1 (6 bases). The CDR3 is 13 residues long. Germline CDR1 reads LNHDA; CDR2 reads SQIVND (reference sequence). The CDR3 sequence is CASSPLHGQFVAF. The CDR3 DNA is TGTGCCAGTAGTCCTCTCCACGGACAGTTTGTGGCCTTC.

In nucleotides, the CDR3 is TGTGCCAGTAAGTGGACAGGAGGGAACGTGGAGACCCAGTACTTC. Its protein product is CASKWTGGNVETQYF. The gene calls are TRBV19 and TRBJ2-5, with D possibly being TRBD1 (7 bases). CDR1 is LNHDA and CDR2 is SQIVND in the germline V gene (reference sequence). CDR3 length: 15 residues. The V end was cut by 7 bases, the J end by 5 bases, with 20 bases between. Filled out from reference TRBV19 and TRBJ2-5, the complete variable domain reads DGGITQSPKYLFRKEGQNVTLSCEQNLNHDAMYWYRQDPGQGLRLIYYSQIVNDFQKGDIAEGYSVSREKKESFPLTVTSAQKNPTAFYLCASKWTGGNVETQYFGPGTRLLVL.

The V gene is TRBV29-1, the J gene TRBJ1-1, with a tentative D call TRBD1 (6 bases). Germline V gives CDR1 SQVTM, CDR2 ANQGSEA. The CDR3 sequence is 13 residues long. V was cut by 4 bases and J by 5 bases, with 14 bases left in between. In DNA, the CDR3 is TGCAGCGTTGTCCGTCCAGGGGTAACTGAAGCTTTCTTT. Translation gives CSVVRPGVTEAFF.

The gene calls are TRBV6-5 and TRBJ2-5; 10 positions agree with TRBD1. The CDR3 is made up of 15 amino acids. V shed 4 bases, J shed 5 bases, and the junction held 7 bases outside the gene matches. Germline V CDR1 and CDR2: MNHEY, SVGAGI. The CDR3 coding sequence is TGTGCCAGCAGTTCCCTAGGGACAGGGGCTGAGACCCAGTACTTC. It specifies CASSSLGTGAETQYF.